The 10 T cell receptor beta chains listed next were all sequenced from one sample in a study of beta chain features in type 1 diabetes. Of the isolated RNA, all was reverse transcribed, and so the sequenced material was expressed TCRB transcripts. Here immunoSEQ multiplex PCR was the method, and the copy in TCRdb shows in-frame clones only, minus some. The table includes hundreds of thousands of clones, around 13% detected once. Sequencing was performed on naive CD4+ T cells from blood. The receptors shown here come from a man aged 18 to 30 in good health.

The rearrangement joins TRBV30 to TRBJ2-3; D unresolved. The CDR3 is made up of 12 amino acids. Trimming stripped 1 base from V and 8 bases from J, with 10 bases between. In germline, CDR1 is GTSNPN, CDR2 SVGIG (reference sequence). In nucleotides, the CDR3 is TGTGCCTGGAGTGCCCCCCGAGGTACGCAGTATTTT. It specifies CAWSAPRGTQYF.

The chain combines TRBV28 with TRBJ2-6, with D perhaps TRBD1 (6 bases). Germline lookup yields CDR1 MDHEN and CDR2 SYDVKM. This CDR3 is 22 amino acids long. Deletions cut 6 bases from V and 0 bases from J, with 30 bases between. The CDR3 spells CASSRTTGRPSYSGSGANVLTF. The DNA for the CDR3 is TGTGCCAGCAGCCGGACAACAGGGAGACCGTCCTACTCGGGCTCTGGGGCCAACGTCCTGACTTTC.

This clone was counted between two and nine times. This chain uses TRBV30 with TRBJ1-6; D possibly corresponds to TRBD1 (5 bases). Between the trimmed V and J ends, which lost 1 base and 8 bases, there was a span of 6 bases. The CDR3 is made up of 12 amino acids. The germline V gene has CDR1 GTSNPN and CDR2 SVGIG (reference sequence). CDR3 loop: CAWSAGDSPLHF. Here the CDR3 DNA reads TGTGCCTGGAGTGCGGGGGATTCACCCCTCCACTTT.

This clone was seen a handful of times. V gene TRBV29-1 combines with J gene TRBJ2-7, with D unresolved. This CDR3 contains 11 residues. Germline V gives CDR1 SQVTM, CDR2 ANQGSEA. Trimming left V 1 base short and J 4 bases short, with 5 bases between. The CDR3 DNA reads as TGCAGCGTTGAAGTTTCATACGAGCAGTACTTC. Translation gives CSVEVSYEQYF.

This clone was seen a handful of times. The chain joins TRBV29-1 to TRBJ2-7; 8 bases fit TRBD2. CDR1 and CDR2 (germline): SQVTM, ANQGSEA. This CDR3 contains 13 residues. Trimming cost V 0 bases and J 7 bases; bases outside gene matches: 5. The CDR3 region has the DNA TGCAGCGTTGAAGATTCGGGAGGGGGGGAGCAGTACTTC. Amino acid sequence: CSVEDSGGGEQYF.

In its sample, this clone was seen a few times. This chain joins TRBV7-9 and TRBJ2-7; tentatively, D is TRBD2 (6 bases). There are 14 residues in the CDR3. Germline CDR1 reads SEHNR; CDR2 reads FQNEAQ (reference sequence). The V end lost 1 base, the J end lost 3 bases, and 10 bases lay between the germline ends. The CDR3 DNA reads as TGTGCCAGCAGCTTAGGGGGGGTGAACTACGAGCAGTACTTC. Translation: CASSLGGVNYEQYF. The entire variable domain, with the rest obtained from reference TRBV7-9 and TRBJ2-7, is as follows: DTGVSQNPRHKITKRGQNVTFRCDPISEHNRLYWYRQTLGQGPEFLTYFQNEAQLEKSRLLSDRFSAERPKGSFSTLEIQRTEQGDSAMYLCASSLGGVNYEQYFGPGTRLTVT.

This clone has more than one count but fewer than ten. The V and J genes are TRBV4-3 and TRBJ1-2, with D perhaps TRBD1 (5 bases). The germline V gene has CDR1 LGHNA and CDR2 YSLEER. The CDR3 has 11 residues. Between the trimmed V and J ends, which lost 5 bases and 8 bases, there was a span of 9 bases. The CDR3 reads CASSLGGGYTF. DNA for the CDR3: TGCGCCAGCAGCTTGGGGGGGGGCTACACCTTC.

This clone was recorded a few times. This rearrangement joins TRBV5-1 to TRBJ2-1; 8 positions agree with TRBD1. The length of the CDR3 is 14 residues. J was trimmed by 10 bases and V by 4 bases; bases with no gene match: 10. Germline V gene sequence: CDR1 SGHRS, CDR2 YFSETQ. CDR3 sequence (DNA): TGCGCCAGCAGCGGGGTGACAGGGGTAAGCGAGCAGTTCTTC. This translates into CASSGVTGVSEQFF.

This clone appeared a few times. V gene TRBV30 combines with J gene TRBJ2-3; unclear D gene. Between the trimmed V and J ends, which lost 4 bases and 6 bases, there was a span of 17 bases. The CDR3 is 14 amino acids. Germline lookup yields CDR1 GTSNPN and CDR2 SVGIG (reference sequence). The chain's CDR3 is CAWTTHRSADTQYF. CDR3 DNA sequence: TGTGCCTGGACTACCCACAGATCGGCCGATACGCAGTATTTT.

This clone was counted between two and nine times. CDR3 in amino acids: CASLYRDYNEQFF. CDR3 sequence (DNA): TGTGCCTCCTTGTACAGGGACTACAATGAGCAGTTCTTC. This chain joins TRBV13 and TRBJ2-1; D perhaps matches TRBD1 (6 bases). This CDR3 region has 13 residues. With 11 bases removed from V and 3 bases from J, the gap between germline ends came to 14 bases. Germline V gene lookup returns CDR1 PRHDT and CDR2 FYEKMQ (reference sequence).